This passage covers 26 T cell receptor beta chains from one sample sequenced in a study of blood T cell repertoires in COVID-19. The assay was immunoSEQ multiplex PCR, and TCRdb's table has in-frame clones only and misses some. The data hold about 140,000 clones, with about 82% observed a single time. Sample: peripheral blood. All receptors derive from a man aged 50-59 years with acute or convalescent COVID-19.

In regard to this clone: Other DNA sequences from this sample encode an identical CDR3 as well. The genes are TRBV6-5 and TRBJ1-2; D is possibly TRBD1 (5 bases). The CDR3 length is 11 residues. The ends were cut back, 2 bases at V and 7 bases at J, with 5 bases in the middle. Germline loops: CDR1 MNHEY, CDR2 SVGAGI. The chain's CDR3 is CASSYRGGYTF. CDR3 bases: TGTGCCAGCAGTTACAGGGGTGGCTACACCTTC.

This chain connects TRBV3-1 (or the pseudogene TRBV3-2) to TRBJ2-7; 9 positions match TRBD2. V was pared by 1 base and J by 0 bases, with 1 base of the junction left unmatched. The length of the CDR3 is 15 residues. Germline V gives CDR1 LGHDT, CDR2 YNNKEL (reference sequence). CDR3 loop: CASSQVLAGSYEQYF. The CDR3 DNA reads TGTGCCAGCAGCCAAGTACTAGCGGGCTCCTACGAGCAGTACTTC.

This clone appeared once. Here the CDR3 reads CASSRRAEAFF. Here the CDR3 DNA reads TGTGCCAGTAGTCGGCGGGCTGAAGCTTTCTTT. The V and J genes are TRBV19 and TRBJ1-1, with D unresolved. CDR1 and CDR2 (germline): LNHDA, SQIVND (reference sequence). The CDR3 is 11 amino acids. V was cut by 5 bases and J by 6 bases, with 7 bases left in between.

The chain links TRBV9 to TRBJ2-1, with 11 bases aligning to TRBD2. The CDR3 has 15 residues. CDR1 and CDR2 (germline): SGDLS, YYNGEE. J lost 7 bases, V lost 3 bases, and 6 bases had no gene match. For the CDR3, the DNA is TGTGCCAGCAGCGGTAGCGGGGGGGCCGCAAATGAGCAGTTCTTC. Translated: CASSGSGGAANEQFF. The whole variable domain, remainder taken from reference TRBV9 and TRBJ2-1, is DSGVTQTPKHLITATGQRVTLRCSPRSGDLSVYWYQQSLDQGLQFLIQYYNGEERAKGNILERFSAQQFPDLHSELNLSSLELGDSALYFCASSGSGGAANEQFFGPGTRLTVL.

The gene calls are TRBV6-5 and TRBJ2-1; D might be TRBD1 (6 bases). The V and J ends lost 6 bases and 0 bases respectively, with 9 bases between them. CDR1 MNHEY and CDR2 SVGAGI come from the germline V gene. This CDR3 spans 14 amino acids. In DNA form, the CDR3 reads TGTGCCAGCAGAGGACAGTTCTCCTACAATGAGCAGTTCTTC. Translating gives CASRGQFSYNEQFF.

The chain is built from TRBV19 and TRBJ2-2; D unclear. This CDR3 has 17 amino acids. Per germline, CDR1 LNHDA and CDR2 SQIVND (reference sequence). Trimming pared 5 bases from V and 3 bases from J, leaving 19 bases between. CDR3 nucleotide sequence: TGTGCCAGTAGTCCCGGTGCGAGGCAGTCCTACACCGGGGAGCTGTTTTTT. This sequence encodes CASSPGARQSYTGELFF.

This clone appeared a single time. The rearrangement uses TRBV10-3 and TRBJ2-3, with 9 bases matching TRBD2. V dropped 0 bases and J dropped 1; count of bases not matched to a gene: 5. Per the germline V gene, CDR1 is ENHRY and CDR2 is SYGVKD. This CDR3 comprises 17 residues. CDR3 protein: CAISESSSGGRTDTQYF. CDR3 DNA sequence: TGTGCCATCAGTGAGTCAAGTAGCGGGGGACGCACAGATACGCAGTATTTT.

The chain uses TRBV28 and TRBJ2-7; the match to TRBD2 covers 9 bases. CDR3 length: 13 residues. The germline V gene encodes CDR1 MDHEN and CDR2 SYDVKM. With V trimmed by 6 bases and J by 7 bases, 7 bases remained unmatched. CDR3 in DNA: TGTGCCAGCAGACGTAGCGGGAGTGGAGAGCAGTACTTC. This encodes CASRRSGSGEQYF. Filled out from reference TRBV28 and TRBJ2-7, the complete variable domain reads DVKVTQSSRYLVKRTGEKVFLECVQDMDHENMFWYRQDPGLGLRLIYFSYDVKMKEKGDIPEGYSVSREKKERFSLILESASTNQTSMYLCASRRSGSGEQYFGPGTRLTVT.

The chain links TRBV11-2 to TRBJ1-2; 7 bases fit TRBD1. The germline CDR1 and CDR2 sequences are SGHAT and FQNNGV. The CDR3 is made up of 15 amino acids. Losses at the gene ends were 0 bases for V and 4 bases for J; bases not matched to a gene: 5. CDR3 sequence: CASSLDGHRGYGYTF. CDR3 nucleotides: TGTGCCAGCAGCTTAGATGGGCACAGGGGCTATGGCTACACCTTC.

The table lists this clone with a count of one. This chain links TRBV5-4 with TRBJ2-1, with 8 bases lining up with TRBD2. Trimming took 3 bases from V and 6 from J; bases not matched to a gene: 11. Germline CDR1 SGHNT, CDR2 YYREEE (reference sequence). The CDR3 covers 16 residues. For the CDR3, the DNA is TGTGCCAGCAGCTCGACCGTACGGACTAGCAGCAATGAGCAGTTCTTC. It specifies CASSSTVRTSSNEQFF. The whole variable domain, filled in from reference TRBV5-4 and TRBJ2-1, reads ETGVTQSPTHLIKTRGQQVTLRCSSQSGHNTVSWYQQALGQGPQFIFQYYREEENGRGNFPPRFSGLQFPNYSSELNVNALELDDSALYLCASSSTVRTSSNEQFFGPGTRLTVL.

The rearrangement links TRBV11-2 to TRBJ2-1, with 9 bases matching TRBD2. Per the germline V gene, CDR1 is SGHAT and CDR2 is FQNNGV. CDR3 length: 16 amino acids. The V and J ends lost 4 bases and 6 bases, in that order; junction bases with no gene match: 10. The CDR3 is CASSSQGGRGLNEQFF. DNA of the CDR3: TGTGCCAGCAGCTCCCAGGGCGGGAGGGGCCTCAATGAGCAGTTCTTC.

This clone is a singleton in its sample. The rearrangement uses TRBV15 and TRBJ1-5, with D unresolved. CDR1 LNHNV and CDR2 YYDKDF come from the germline V gene (reference sequence). This CDR3 comprises 17 residues. V lost 0 bases, J lost 1 base, and 13 bases lay in between. The CDR3 spells CATSRDSISSSNQPQHF. The CDR3 DNA follows: TGTGCCACCAGCAGAGATTCTATATCTAGCAGCAATCAGCCCCAGCATTTT.

The rearrangement links TRBV2 to TRBJ2-1, with 7 positions matching TRBD2. Germline V gives CDR1 SNHLY, CDR2 FYNNEI. After removal of 8 bases from V and 4 bases from J, the junction contained 8 bases not matched to a gene. The CDR3 runs 14 residues. CDR3 sequence (DNA): TGTGCCAGCCGTCGGGAGGCCTTTTACAATGAGCAGTTCTTC. Its protein is CASRREAFYNEQFF.

This clone showed up just a few times. The chain combines TRBV19 with TRBJ1-2, with D perhaps matching TRBD1 (6 bases). This CDR3 has 16 amino acids. The ends were cut back, 3 bases at V and 5 bases at J, with 19 bases in the middle. In germline, CDR1 is LNHDA, CDR2 SQIVND (reference sequence). The CDR3 DNA sequence: TGTGCCAGTAGTATCCTCGGACAGACAGGCCTGTATGGCTACACCTTC. Protein: CASSILGQTGLYGYTF.

This chain uses TRBV30 with TRBJ1-4; D is ambiguous. V lost 5 bases and J lost 3, with 10 bases in between. Germline V gene sequence: CDR1 GTSNPN, CDR2 SVGIG (reference sequence). This CDR3 is built from 13 residues. CDR3: CAWAANANEKLFF. The CDR3 DNA follows: TGTGCCTGGGCTGCGAACGCTAATGAAAAACTGTTTTTT.

The genes are TRBV25-1 and TRBJ2-3; 10 positions match TRBD2. The germline gives CDR1 MGHDK, CDR2 SYGVNS. The V segment lost 1 base and the J segment 2 bases; nucleotides outside the gene matches: 3. This CDR3 is built from 16 residues. The CDR3 nucleotides are TGTGCCAGCAGTGAATTCAGCGGGGGGGTCACAGATACGCAGTATTTT. Translation gives CASSEFSGGVTDTQYF.

This chain uses TRBV5-1 with TRBJ2-1; a weak D match, TRBD1 (6 bases). The CDR3 is 14 amino acids. V was clipped by 4 bases and J by 1 base, with 9 bases between them. The germline gives CDR1 SGHRS, CDR2 YFSETQ. CDR3 bases: TGCGCCAGCAGCATGGGGACATCCTACAATGAGCAGTTCTTC. Translated, it gives CASSMGTSYNEQFF.

The chain recombines TRBV30 with TRBJ2-4; the D call may be TRBD1 or TRBD2 (6 bases each). V lost 5 bases and J 7 bases, leaving 15 bases between the germline ends. The CDR3 sequence is 13 residues long. Germline lookup yields CDR1 GTSNPN and CDR2 SVGIG (reference sequence). CDR3 loop: CAWGGLAKNIQYF. In DNA, the CDR3 is TGTGCCTGGGGGGGGCTAGCGAAGAACATTCAGTACTTC.

The chain uses TRBV19 and TRBJ2-3; 7 nucleotides align to TRBD2. From germline, CDR1 is LNHDA and CDR2 SQIVND (reference sequence). Germline trimming cut 3 bases from V and 3 bases from J; bases unmatched to any gene: 9. CDR3 length: 16 residues. CDR3 in DNA: TGTGCCAGTAGTATTATCGAGGCGGGAGCGACAGATACGCAGTATTTT. It is translated as CASSIIEAGATDTQYF.

V usage is TRBV5-4 and J usage is TRBJ2-7, with 7 nucleotides matching TRBD2. The CDR3 is 16 amino acids. Per the germline V gene, CDR1 is SGHNT and CDR2 is YYREEE (reference sequence). V gave up 4 bases and J gave up 3 bases; unmatched junction bases: 13. The CDR3 is CASSTWTRRSIYEQYF. The CDR3 DNA reads as TGTGCCAGCAGCACCTGGACTAGAAGGTCGATCTACGAGCAGTACTTC. Looking up the rest from reference TRBV5-4 and TRBJ2-7 gives the full variable domain: ETGVTQSPTHLIKTRGQQVTLRCSSQSGHNTVSWYQQALGQGPQFIFQYYREEENGRGNFPPRFSGLQFPNYSSELNVNALELDDSALYLCASSTWTRRSIYEQYFGPGTRLTVT.

This chain connects TRBV29-1 to TRBJ2-3, with TRBD2 identical over 9 bases. Looked up from germline, CDR1 is SQVTM and CDR2 is ANQGSEA. The CDR3 spans 14 residues. V dropped 7 bases and J dropped 1; count of bases not matched to a gene: 6. DNA for the CDR3: TGCAGCGGGGTCATAGCGGGGGGCACAGATACGCAGTATTTT. This codes for CSGVIAGGTDTQYF.

This clone was seen once. The gene calls are TRBV30 and TRBJ1-5; TRBD1 might be the D (6 bases). Germline-derived CDR1 and CDR2 are GTSNPN and SVGIG (reference sequence). CDR3 size: 13 residues. V was trimmed by 2 bases and J by 7 bases, leaving 12 bases between them. CDR3 coding DNA: TGTGCCTGGAGTCGGAACAGGGACCAGCCCCAGCATTTT. Protein: CAWSRNRDQPQHF.

The CDR3 spells CASSGQGPPGNTIYF. The DNA for the CDR3 is TGTGCCAGCAGTGGACAGGGTCCTCCTGGAAACACCATATATTTT. This chain joins TRBV27 and TRBJ1-3; 8 bases match TRBD1. Germline-derived CDR1 and CDR2 are MNHEY and SMNVEV (reference sequence). This CDR3 is 15 amino acids long. The ends lost 5 bases at V and 2 bases at J; junction bases unmatched: 5.

This clone has just one count. The chain joins TRBV5-6 to TRBJ2-2; TRBD2 aligns across 9 bases. The trim removed 2 bases at V and 9 bases at J, leaving 14 bases unmatched. CDR3 size: 17 residues. Germline loops: CDR1 SGHDT, CDR2 YYEEEE. As DNA, the CDR3 is TGTGCCAGCAGCTTCCCCAGCCTAGCGGGATTGGGGCGGGAGCTGTTTTTT. It is translated as CASSFPSLAGLGRELFF.

The rearrangement links TRBV5-1 to TRBJ2-7, with 11 bases identical to TRBD2. J gave up 6 bases and V 3 bases, and 5 bases lay outside the gene matches. Germline V gene lookup returns CDR1 SGHRS and CDR2 YFSETQ. The CDR3 is 14 residues long. This CDR3 is CASSSGTSGSEQYF. CDR3 DNA sequence: TGCGCCAGCAGCTCCGGGACTAGCGGATCCGAGCAGTACTTC. Full variable domain (outside the CDR3, taken from reference TRBV5-1 and TRBJ2-7): KAGVTQTPRYLIKTRGQQVTLSCSPISGHRSVSWYQQTPGQGLQFLFEYFSETQRNKGNFPGRFSGRQFSNSRSEMNVSTLELGDSALYLCASSSGTSGSEQYFGPGTRLTVT.

The chain joins TRBV6-5 to TRBJ2-1; 8 bases line up with TRBD2. CDR1 and CDR2 (germline): MNHEY, SVGAGI. V was pared by 2 bases and J by 2 bases, with 5 bases of the junction left unmatched. There are 16 residues in the CDR3. The CDR3 nucleotides are TGTGCCAGCAGTTACGTCGCGGGAGGCGCCTACAATGAGCAGTTCTTC. This gives the protein CASSYVAGGAYNEQFF.